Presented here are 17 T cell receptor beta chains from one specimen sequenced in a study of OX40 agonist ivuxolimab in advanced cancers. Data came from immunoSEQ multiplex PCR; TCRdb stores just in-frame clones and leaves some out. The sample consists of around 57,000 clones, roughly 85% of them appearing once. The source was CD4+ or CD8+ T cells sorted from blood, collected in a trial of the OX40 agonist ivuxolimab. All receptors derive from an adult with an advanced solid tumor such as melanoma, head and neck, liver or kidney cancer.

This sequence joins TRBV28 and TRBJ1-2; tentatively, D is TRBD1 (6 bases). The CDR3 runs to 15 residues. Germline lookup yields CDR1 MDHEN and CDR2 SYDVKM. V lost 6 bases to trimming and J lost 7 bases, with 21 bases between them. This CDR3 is CASSQPFEGVLGYTF. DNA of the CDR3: TGTGCCAGCAGCCAGCCTTTCGAGGGGGTGCTTGGCTACACCTTC.

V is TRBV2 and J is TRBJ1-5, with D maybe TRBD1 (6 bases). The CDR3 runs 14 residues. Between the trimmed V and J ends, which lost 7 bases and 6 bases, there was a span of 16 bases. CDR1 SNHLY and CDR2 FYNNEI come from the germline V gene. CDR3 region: CASTDRLTGQPQHF. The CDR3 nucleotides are TGTGCCAGCACCGACCGCCTGACAGGTCAGCCCCAGCATTTT.

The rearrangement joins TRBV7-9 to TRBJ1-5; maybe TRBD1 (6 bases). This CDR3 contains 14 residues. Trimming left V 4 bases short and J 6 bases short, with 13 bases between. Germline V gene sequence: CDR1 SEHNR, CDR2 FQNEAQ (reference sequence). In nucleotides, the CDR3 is TGTGCCAGCAGCTCCGGCAGGGGCCCTCAGCCCCAGCATTTT. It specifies CASSSGRGPQPQHF. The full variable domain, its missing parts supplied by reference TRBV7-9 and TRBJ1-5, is DTGVSQNPRHKITKRGQNVTFRCDPISEHNRLYWYRQTLGQGPEFLTYFQNEAQLEKSRLLSDRFSAERPKGSFSTLEIQRTEQGDSAMYLCASSSGRGPQPQHFGDGTRLSIL.

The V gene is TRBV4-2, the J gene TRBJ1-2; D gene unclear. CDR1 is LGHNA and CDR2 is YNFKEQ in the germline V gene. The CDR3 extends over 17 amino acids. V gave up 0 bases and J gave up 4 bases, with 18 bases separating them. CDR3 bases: TGTGCCAGCAGCCAAGATCGTGGTGTCCTCGCTACCTATGGCTACACCTTC. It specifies CASSQDRGVLATYGYTF.

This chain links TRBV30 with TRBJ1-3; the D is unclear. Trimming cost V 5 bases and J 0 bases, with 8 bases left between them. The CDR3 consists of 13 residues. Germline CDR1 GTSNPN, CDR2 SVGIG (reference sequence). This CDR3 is CAWGAVSGNTIYF. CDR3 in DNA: TGTGCCTGGGGAGCCGTCTCTGGAAACACCATATATTTT.

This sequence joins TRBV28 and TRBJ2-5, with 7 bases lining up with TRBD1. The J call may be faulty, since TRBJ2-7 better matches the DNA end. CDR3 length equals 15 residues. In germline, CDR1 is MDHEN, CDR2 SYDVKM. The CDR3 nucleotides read TGTGCCAGCAGTGATACAGGGGCGGGCCCCTACGAGCAGTACTTC. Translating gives CASSDTGAGPYEQYF.

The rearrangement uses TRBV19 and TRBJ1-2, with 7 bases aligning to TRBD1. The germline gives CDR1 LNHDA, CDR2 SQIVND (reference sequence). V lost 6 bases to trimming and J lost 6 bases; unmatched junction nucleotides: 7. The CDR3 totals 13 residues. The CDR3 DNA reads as TGTGCCAGTAGCCGCGACAGGGTCGATGGCTACACCTTC. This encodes CASSRDRVDGYTF.

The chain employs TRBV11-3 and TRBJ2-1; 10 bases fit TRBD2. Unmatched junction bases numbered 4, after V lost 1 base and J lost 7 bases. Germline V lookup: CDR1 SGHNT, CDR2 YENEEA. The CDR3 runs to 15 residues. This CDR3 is CASSLGASGRNEQFF. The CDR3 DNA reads TGTGCCAGCAGCTTAGGGGCTAGCGGGAGAAATGAGCAGTTCTTC.

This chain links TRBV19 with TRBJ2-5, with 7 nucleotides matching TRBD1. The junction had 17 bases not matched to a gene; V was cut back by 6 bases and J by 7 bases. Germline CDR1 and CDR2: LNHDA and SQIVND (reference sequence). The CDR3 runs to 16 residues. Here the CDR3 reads CASSGKGATSGRTQYF. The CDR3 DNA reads TGTGCCAGTAGCGGAAAGGGGGCGACCAGTGGGAGGACCCAGTACTTC.

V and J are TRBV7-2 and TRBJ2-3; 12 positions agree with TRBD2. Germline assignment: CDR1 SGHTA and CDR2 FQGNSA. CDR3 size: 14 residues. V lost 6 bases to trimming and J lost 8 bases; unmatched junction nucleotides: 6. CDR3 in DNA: TGTGCCAGCAGTTTGACTAGCGGGAGCGGTACGCAGTATTTT. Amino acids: CASSLTSGSGTQYF.

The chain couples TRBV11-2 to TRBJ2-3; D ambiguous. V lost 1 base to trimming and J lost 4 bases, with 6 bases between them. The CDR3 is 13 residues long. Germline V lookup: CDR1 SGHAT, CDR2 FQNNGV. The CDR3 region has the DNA TGTGCCAGCAGCTTAGCCCCACCAGATACGCAGTATTTT. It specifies CASSLAPPDTQYF.

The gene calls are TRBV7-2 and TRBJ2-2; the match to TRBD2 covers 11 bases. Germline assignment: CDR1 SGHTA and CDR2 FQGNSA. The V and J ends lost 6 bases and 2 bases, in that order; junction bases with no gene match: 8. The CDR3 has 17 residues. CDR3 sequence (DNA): TGTGCCAGCAGAGATGGGACTAGCGGATCAAACACCGGGGAGCTGTTTTTT. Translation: CASRDGTSGSNTGELFF. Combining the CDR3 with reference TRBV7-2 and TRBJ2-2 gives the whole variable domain GAGVSQSPSNKVTEKGKDVELRCDPISGHTALYWYRQSLGQGLEFLIYFQGNSAPDKSGLPSDRFSAERTGGSVSTLTIQRTQQEDSAVYLCASRDGTSGSNTGELFFGEGSRLTVL.

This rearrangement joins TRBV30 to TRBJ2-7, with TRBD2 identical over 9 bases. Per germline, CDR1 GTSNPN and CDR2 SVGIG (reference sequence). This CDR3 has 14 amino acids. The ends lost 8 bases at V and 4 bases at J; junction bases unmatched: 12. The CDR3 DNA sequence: TGTGCCGCCGTGGGCGGGAGGGTTGGATACGAGCAGTACTTC. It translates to CAAVGGRVGYEQYF.

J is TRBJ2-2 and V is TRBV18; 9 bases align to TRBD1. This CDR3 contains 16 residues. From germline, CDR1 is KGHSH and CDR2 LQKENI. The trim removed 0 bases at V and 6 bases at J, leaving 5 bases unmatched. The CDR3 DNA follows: TGTGCCAGCTCACCACCGGGACAGGGTTTCGCCGGGGAGCTGTTTTTT. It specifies CASSPPGQGFAGELFF.

The CDR3 protein is CAISKTANYGYTF. CDR3 DNA: TGTGCCATCAGTAAGACAGCTAACTATGGCTACACCTTC. The chain has TRBV10-3 and TRBJ1-2; tentatively, D is TRBD1 (5 bases). Germline V gives CDR1 ENHRY, CDR2 SYGVKD. The germline V and J ends were trimmed by 5 bases and 0 bases, with 7 bases remaining between them. The CDR3 covers 13 residues.

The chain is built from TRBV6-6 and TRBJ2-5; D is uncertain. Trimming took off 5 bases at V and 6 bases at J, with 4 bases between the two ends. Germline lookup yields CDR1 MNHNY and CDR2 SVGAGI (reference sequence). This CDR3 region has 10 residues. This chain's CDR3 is CASSGKTQYF. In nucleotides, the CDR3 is TGTGCCAGCAGTGGGAAGACCCAGTACTTC.

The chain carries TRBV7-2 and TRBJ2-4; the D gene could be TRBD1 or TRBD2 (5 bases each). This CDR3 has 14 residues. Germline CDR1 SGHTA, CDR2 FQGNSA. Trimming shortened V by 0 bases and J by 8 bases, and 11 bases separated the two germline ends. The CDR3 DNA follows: TGTGCCAGCAGCTTAGCAACGAGGGGAGACATTCAGTACTTC. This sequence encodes CASSLATRGDIQYF. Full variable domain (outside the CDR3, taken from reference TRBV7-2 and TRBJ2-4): GAGVSQSPSNKVTEKGKDVELRCDPISGHTALYWYRQSLGQGLEFLIYFQGNSAPDKSGLPSDRFSAERTGGSVSTLTIQRTQQEDSAVYLCASSLATRGDIQYFGAGTRLSVL.